The 29 T cell receptor beta chains below come from one sample, sequenced in a study of blood T cell repertoires in COVID-19. Assay used: immunoSEQ multiplex PCR; TCRdb lists only in-frame clones, some missing. In the table there are about 210,000 clones, roughly 87% of which are singletons. What was sequenced was PBMCs or T cells enriched from blood (not recorded which). These receptors were taken from a young man in a cohort exposed to, infected with or recovered from COVID-19 (not recorded which).

This clone occurred a few times. The chain links TRBV5-1 to TRBJ1-6; no firm D call. V lost 4 bases, J lost 4 bases, and 18 bases lay in between. Germline loops: CDR1 SGHRS, CDR2 YFSETQ. The CDR3 runs 17 residues. The CDR3 DNA is TGCGCCAGCAGCCTACTCCCGGTGCGGGTTTATAATTCACCCCTCCACTTT. It yields the protein CASSLLPVRVYNSPLHF. Drawing the rest from reference TRBV5-1 and TRBJ1-6, the complete variable domain is KAGVTQTPRYLIKTRGQQVTLSCSPISGHRSVSWYQQTPGQGLQFLFEYFSETQRNKGNFPGRFSGRQFSNSRSEMNVSTLELGDSALYLCASSLLPVRVYNSPLHFGNGTRLTVT.

This clone was recorded only once. This chain joins TRBV28 and TRBJ1-2; no clear D gene. CDR1 is MDHEN and CDR2 is SYDVKM in the germline V gene. V shed 7 bases and J shed 4 bases, with 13 bases lying between them. This CDR3 comprises 13 residues. CDR3 protein: CASTPTRFYGYTF. The CDR3 nucleotides read TGTGCCAGCACCCCGACAAGATTCTATGGCTACACCTTC.

In its sample, this clone was seen once. The chain couples TRBV2 to TRBJ1-2, with 9 positions matching TRBD1. J was trimmed by 6 bases and V by 10 bases; bases with no gene match: 9. The CDR3 sequence is 13 residues long. Germline V lookup: CDR1 SNHLY, CDR2 FYNNEI. The CDR3 region has the DNA TGTGCCAACAAACAGGGGGCAAGGGATGGCTACACCTTC. Translating gives CANKQGARDGYTF.

The V gene is TRBV9, the J gene TRBJ2-1, with a weak D call TRBD2 (6 bases). The CDR3 runs to 15 residues. Per the germline V gene, CDR1 is SGDLS and CDR2 is YYNGEE. V gave up 0 bases and J gave up 8 bases, with 15 bases separating them. CDR3 loop: CASSVGGLVTDEQFF. In nucleotides, the CDR3 is TGTGCCAGCAGCGTAGGGGGACTCGTTACCGATGAGCAGTTCTTC.

This chain uses TRBV10-3 with TRBJ2-7, with D maybe TRBD1 (6 bases). V lost 0 bases and J 3 bases, leaving 12 bases between the germline ends. This CDR3 has 15 residues. CDR1 is ENHRY, CDR2 SYGVKD, per germline. The CDR3: CAISESGRQDYEQYF. For the CDR3, the DNA is TGTGCCATCAGTGAGTCAGGGAGACAGGACTACGAGCAGTACTTC.

This clone has only a few counts. The chain links TRBV11-1 to TRBJ1-4, with TRBD1 matching 11 bases. Germline values: CDR1 SGHAT, CDR2 FQDESV (reference sequence). CDR3 length equals 13 residues. The junction had 2 bases not matched to a gene; V was cut back by 8 bases and J by 6 bases. The CDR3 loop is CASGQGAYEKLFF. The DNA of the CDR3 is TGTGCCAGCGGACAGGGGGCGTATGAAAAACTGTTTTTT.

This clone was counted a few times. The V gene is TRBV6-6, the J gene TRBJ2-3; the match to TRBD2 covers 8 bases. This CDR3 has 16 amino acids. Trimming cost V 7 bases and J 4 bases; bases outside gene matches: 13. Germline CDR1 and CDR2: MNHNY and SVGAGI (reference sequence). CDR3 nucleotide sequence: TGTGCCAGCAATCCAATTGAGGAGCGGGAGTCAGATACGCAGTATTTT. Encoded protein: CASNPIEERESDTQYF.

This chain connects TRBV7-2 to TRBJ1-2; TRBD1 matches 7 bases. This CDR3 spans 15 amino acids. Unmatched junction bases numbered 14, after V lost 5 bases and J lost 8 bases. Germline assignment: CDR1 SGHTA and CDR2 FQGNSA. The CDR3 DNA sequence: TGTGCCAGCAGCCATGTTTCGAGGGGGCAAGGAGGCTACACCTTC. Translated: CASSHVSRGQGGYTF.

The V call is TRBV12-3 or TRBV12-4, the J call TRBJ2-5, with D possibly matching TRBD2 (5 bases). Trimming removed 3 bases at V and 4 bases at J, with 9 bases between. The CDR3 length is 13 residues. In nucleotides, the CDR3 is TGTGCCAGCAGTTTTGGACTTCCAGAGACCCAGTACTTC. It translates to CASSFGLPETQYF.

V gene TRBV19 combines with J gene TRBJ2-3; maybe TRBD2 (5 bases). CDR1 LNHDA and CDR2 SQIVND come from the germline V gene (reference sequence). The CDR3 contains 15 residues. Trimming shortened V by 2 bases and J by 4 bases, and 13 bases separated the two germline ends. The CDR3 nucleotides read TGTGCCAGTAGTATAAGTAGGGAGCCTTCAGATACGCAGTATTTT. This sequence encodes CASSISREPSDTQYF.

The V gene is TRBV19, the J gene TRBJ1-4; D remains unclear. Germline V lookup: CDR1 LNHDA, CDR2 SQIVND (reference sequence). The V end was cut by 6 bases, the J end by 8 bases, with 10 bases between. The CDR3 has 12 residues. The CDR3: CASSLPGEKLFF. The CDR3 region has the DNA TGTGCCAGTAGCCTGCCGGGGGAAAAACTGTTTTTT.

This chain links TRBV9 with TRBJ1-6; 9 bases match TRBD1. CDR1 and CDR2 (germline): SGDLS, YYNGEE. V shed 0 bases and J 10 bases; nucleotides not matched to a gene: 5. The CDR3 sequence is 15 residues long. The CDR3 reads CASSVGGQGTSPLHF. CDR3 nucleotides: TGTGCCAGCAGCGTAGGGGGACAGGGAACCTCACCCCTCCACTTT.

The CDR3: CASSVAGSPNTEAFF. CDR3 bases: TGTGCCAGCAGCGTAGCGGGGAGTCCGAACACTGAAGCTTTCTTT. The rearrangement joins TRBV9 to TRBJ1-1; D is unresolved. This CDR3 is 15 amino acids long. The ends were cut back, 0 bases at V and 1 base at J, with 10 bases in the middle. Germline V CDR1 and CDR2: SGDLS, YYNGEE. Full variable domain (remainder filled in from reference TRBV9 and TRBJ1-1): DSGVTQTPKHLITATGQRVTLRCSPRSGDLSVYWYQQSLDQGLQFLIQYYNGEERAKGNILERFSAQQFPDLHSELNLSSLELGDSALYFCASSVAGSPNTEAFFGQGTRLTVV.

This chain links TRBV18 with TRBJ2-7; D might be TRBD2 (6 bases). The V gene lost 4 bases and the J gene lost 1 base, with 17 bases spanning the gap. Per germline, CDR1 KGHSH and CDR2 LQKENI. This CDR3 has 16 amino acids. The CDR3 is CASSRGFAGPSYEQYF. In DNA, the CDR3 is TGTGCCAGCTCACGGGGTTTTGCGGGGCCATCCTACGAGCAGTACTTC.

V gene TRBV28 combines with J gene TRBJ2-7; D possibly corresponds to TRBD2 (6 bases). The CDR3 totals 15 residues. Trimming pared 3 bases from V and 3 bases from J, leaving 15 bases between. Per germline, CDR1 MDHEN and CDR2 SYDVKM. The CDR3: CASSLDRGNGYEQYF. The CDR3 nucleotides are TGTGCCAGCAGTTTGGATCGGGGGAATGGCTACGAGCAGTACTTC.

This clone was detected once. The chain links TRBV6-6 to TRBJ2-6; D perhaps matches TRBD2 (6 bases). Deletions cut 5 bases from V and 0 bases from J, with 17 bases between. Germline V gives CDR1 MNHNY, CDR2 SVGAGI (reference sequence). The CDR3 has 18 amino acids. The CDR3 nucleotides are TGTGCCAGCAGTCCAACCATGGGACTCTACTCTGGGGCCAACGTCCTGACTTTC. Its translation is CASSPTMGLYSGANVLTF.

The gene calls are TRBV4-2 and TRBJ2-7; 7 nucleotides match TRBD2. CDR1 is LGHNA and CDR2 is YNFKEQ in the germline V gene. The CDR3 is 16 residues long. V shed 1 base and J 0 bases; nucleotides not matched to a gene: 6. The CDR3 here is CASSQVPSGASYEQYF. The DNA for the CDR3 is TGTGCCAGCAGCCAAGTCCCTAGCGGAGCCTCCTACGAGCAGTACTTC.

The J gene is TRBJ2-3, the V gene TRBV7-2, with D possibly TRBD1 on 5 matching bases. This CDR3 comprises 15 residues. Trimming left V 8 bases short and J 2 bases short, with 17 bases between. The germline gives CDR1 SGHTA, CDR2 FQGNSA. CDR3 nucleotide sequence: TGTGCCAGCTTCTATTCAGGGCGGCTCACAGATACGCAGTATTTT. It yields the protein CASFYSGRLTDTQYF.

This clone was seen a single time. The gene calls are TRBV27 and TRBJ1-4; 10 bases fit TRBD1. The CDR3 spans 15 residues. The trim removed 5 bases at V and 8 bases at J, leaving 8 bases unmatched. The V gene's germline CDR1 is MNHEY and CDR2 SMNVEV (reference sequence). CDR3 DNA sequence: TGTGCCAGCAGTAAAAGGGGGACAGGGGTCGAAAAACTGTTTTTT. This translates into CASSKRGTGVEKLFF. Full variable domain (remainder filled in from reference TRBV27 and TRBJ1-4): EAQVTQNPRYLITVTGKKLTVTCSQNMNHEYMSWYRQDPGLGLRQIYYSMNVEVTDKGDVPEGYKVSRKEKRNFPLILESPSPNQTSLYFCASSKRGTGVEKLFFGSGTQLSVL.

The gene calls are TRBV27 and TRBJ2-1, with TRBD2 identical over 8 bases. Per germline, CDR1 MNHEY and CDR2 SMNVEV (reference sequence). Trimming at V came to 3 bases and at J to 6 bases, leaving 4 bases not matched to a gene. The CDR3 runs to 14 residues. DNA of the CDR3: TGTGCCAGCAGTTTCTTGGCGGGAGGCAATGAGCAGTTCTTC. Protein sequence: CASSFLAGGNEQFF.

The chain has TRBV20-1 and TRBJ2-1, with TRBD2 matching over 9 bases. Germline V CDR1 and CDR2: DFQATT, SNEGSKA (reference sequence). CDR3 length equals 18 residues. The ends lost 3 bases at V and 8 bases at J; junction bases unmatched: 20. For the CDR3, the DNA is TGCAGTGCTAGTCGGGACGACCGGGGGGCGGGAGGGCCATATGAGCAGTTCTTC. Protein: CSASRDDRGAGGPYEQFF.

J is TRBJ2-1 and V is TRBV24-1; 9 bases fit TRBD2. CDR1 KGHDR and CDR2 SFDVKD come from the germline V gene. V was pared by 4 bases and J by 4 bases, with 7 bases of the junction left unmatched. This CDR3 comprises 16 residues. CDR3 in DNA: TGTGCCACCAGTGACCCTTTGCGGGAGGGTTACAATGAGCAGTTCTTC. Translated: CATSDPLREGYNEQFF.

This clone was seen a handful of times. The chain joins TRBV7-9 to TRBJ2-4, with a weak D call TRBD2 (6 bases). This CDR3 spans 15 amino acids. V was shortened by 0 bases and J by 4 bases, with 10 bases between the two germline ends. Germline CDR1 SEHNR, CDR2 FQNEAQ (reference sequence). The CDR3 coding sequence is TGTGCCAGCAGCTTAGCGAGGGACTTGAAAAACATTCAGTACTTC. This translates into CASSLARDLKNIQYF.

CDR3 nucleotides: TGTGCCAGCAGCCAAGCCCGACAGGCCGATTCTGAAGCTTTCTTT. Translating it yields CASSQARQADSEAFF. This chain links TRBV16 with TRBJ1-1; perhaps TRBD1 as D (6 bases). V lost 2 bases and J lost 6, with 16 bases in between. The CDR3 has 15 residues. The V gene's germline CDR1 is KGHSY and CDR2 FQNENV.

In nucleotides, the CDR3 is TGTGCCAGCTCCATACTAGCGGGAGCGACTAATGAGCAGTTCTTC. This translates into CASSILAGATNEQFF. The V and J genes are TRBV27 and TRBJ2-1, with 11 bases lining up with TRBD2. The junction had 10 bases not matched to a gene; V was cut back by 8 bases and J by 7 bases. The CDR3 runs to 15 residues. Germline CDR1 is MNHEY and CDR2 is SMNVEV (reference sequence).

The genes are TRBV7-2 and TRBJ1-5; D might be TRBD1 (6 bases). The CDR3 loop spans 15 amino acids. Trimming shortened V by 5 bases and J by 3 bases, and 14 bases separated the two germline ends. Germline CDR1 and CDR2: SGHTA and FQGNSA. In nucleotides, the CDR3 is TGTGCCAGCAGCGAACGGCAGGGGAACAATCAGCCCCAGCATTTT. Translating it yields CASSERQGNNQPQHF.

The chain links TRBV7-8 to TRBJ1-3; a possible D gene is TRBD1 (6 bases). Trimming cost V 5 bases and J 12 bases, with 23 bases left between them. Germline V CDR1 and CDR2: SGHVS, FQNEAQ. The CDR3 loop spans 15 amino acids. The CDR3 is CASSVSSRGSSGIYF. DNA for the CDR3: TGTGCCAGCAGCGTTTCTTCCAGGGGTTCAAGCGGCATATATTTT.

The V call is TRBV11-2, the J call TRBJ1-1, with no clear D. In germline, CDR1 is SGHAT, CDR2 FQNNGV. This CDR3 has 15 amino acids. V lost 0 bases, J lost 4 bases, and 12 bases lay in between. CDR3 protein: CASSLETVVVTEAFF. The CDR3 DNA is TGTGCCAGCAGCTTAGAAACGGTGGTGGTCACTGAAGCTTTCTTT.

V and J are TRBV29-1 and TRBJ2-2; possible D gene TRBD1, 5 bases. The V gene's germline CDR1 is SQVTM and CDR2 ANQGSEA. Trimming left V 6 bases short and J 2 bases short, with 7 bases between. This CDR3 spans 12 amino acids. CDR3 sequence: CSVGQNTGELFF. CDR3 DNA sequence: TGCAGCGTCGGACAAAACACCGGGGAGCTGTTTTTT.